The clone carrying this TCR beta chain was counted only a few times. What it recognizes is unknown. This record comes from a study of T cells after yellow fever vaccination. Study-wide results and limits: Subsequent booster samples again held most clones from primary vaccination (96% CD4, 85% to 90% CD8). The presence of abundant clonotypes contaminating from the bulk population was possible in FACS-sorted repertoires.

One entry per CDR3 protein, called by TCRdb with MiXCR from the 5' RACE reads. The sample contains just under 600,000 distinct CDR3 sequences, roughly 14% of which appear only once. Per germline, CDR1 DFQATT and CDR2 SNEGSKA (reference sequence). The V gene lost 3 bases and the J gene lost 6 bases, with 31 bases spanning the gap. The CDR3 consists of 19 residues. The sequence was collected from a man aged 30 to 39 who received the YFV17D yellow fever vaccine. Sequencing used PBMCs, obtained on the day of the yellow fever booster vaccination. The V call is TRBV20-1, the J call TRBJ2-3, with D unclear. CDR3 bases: TGCAGTGCTAGTAGGGTCCGGTGCAGGCCCTCGGCGACGTGGGATACGCAGTATTTT. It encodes CSASRVRCRPSATWDTQYF.